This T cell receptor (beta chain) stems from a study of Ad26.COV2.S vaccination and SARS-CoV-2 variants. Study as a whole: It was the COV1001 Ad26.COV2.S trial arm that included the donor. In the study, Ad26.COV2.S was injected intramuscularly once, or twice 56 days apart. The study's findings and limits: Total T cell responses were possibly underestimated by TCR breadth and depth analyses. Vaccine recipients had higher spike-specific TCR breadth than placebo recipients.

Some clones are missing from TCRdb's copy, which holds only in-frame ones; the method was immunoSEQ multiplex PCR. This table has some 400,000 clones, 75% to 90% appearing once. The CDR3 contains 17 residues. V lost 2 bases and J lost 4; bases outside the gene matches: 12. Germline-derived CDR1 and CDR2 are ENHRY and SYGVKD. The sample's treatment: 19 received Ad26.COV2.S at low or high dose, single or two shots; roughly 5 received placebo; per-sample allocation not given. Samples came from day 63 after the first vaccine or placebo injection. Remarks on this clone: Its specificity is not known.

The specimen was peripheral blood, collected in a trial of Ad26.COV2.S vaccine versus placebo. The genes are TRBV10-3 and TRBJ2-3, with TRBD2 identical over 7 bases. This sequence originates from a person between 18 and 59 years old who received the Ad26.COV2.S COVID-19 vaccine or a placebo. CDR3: CAISEAIPGEGPDTQYF. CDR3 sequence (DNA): TGTGCCATCAGTGAGGCGATTCCCGGGGAGGGGCCAGATACGCAGTATTTT.